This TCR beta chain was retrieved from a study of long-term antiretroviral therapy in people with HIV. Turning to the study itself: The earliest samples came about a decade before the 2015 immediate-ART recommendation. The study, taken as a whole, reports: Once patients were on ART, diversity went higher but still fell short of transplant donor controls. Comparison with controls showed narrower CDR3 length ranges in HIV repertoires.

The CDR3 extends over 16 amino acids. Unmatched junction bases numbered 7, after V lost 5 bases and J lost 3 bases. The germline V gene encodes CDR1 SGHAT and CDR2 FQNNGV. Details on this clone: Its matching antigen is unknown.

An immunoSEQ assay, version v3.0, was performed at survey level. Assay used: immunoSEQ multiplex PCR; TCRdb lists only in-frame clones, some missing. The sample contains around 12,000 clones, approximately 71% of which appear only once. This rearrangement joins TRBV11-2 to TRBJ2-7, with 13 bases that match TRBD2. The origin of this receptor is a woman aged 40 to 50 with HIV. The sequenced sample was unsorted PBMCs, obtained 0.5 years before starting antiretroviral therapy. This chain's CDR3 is CASSLQTSGRFYEQYF. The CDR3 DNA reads TGTGCCAGCAGCCTCCAGACTAGCGGGAGGTTCTACGAGCAGTACTTC. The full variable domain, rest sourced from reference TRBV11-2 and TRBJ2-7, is EAGVAQSPRYKIIEKRQSVAFWCNPISGHATLYWYQQILGQGPKLLIQFQNNGVVDDSQLPKDRFSAERLKGVDSTLKIQPAKLEDSAVYLCASSLQTSGRFYEQYFGPGTRLTVT.